The clone carrying this TCR beta chain was detected only a few times. This record comes from a study of blood T cells in healthy people across ages. It was with a sample-barcoded 5' primer and a J-beta primer mix that a second PCR of about 7 to 12 cycles was run. From the 5' RACE reads, TCRdb called clonotypes with MiXCR, one entry per CDR3 protein. The sample comprises some 780,000 distinct CDR3 sequences, roughly 50% of which are singletons, and roughly 24% rests with the top ten. This CDR3 spans 14 amino acids. The V segment lost 5 bases and the J segment 0 bases; nucleotides outside the gene matches: 4. Germline loops: CDR1 SQVTM, CDR2 ANQGSEA.

The sample comprised blood. The V call is TRBV29-1, the J call TRBJ2-5; 9 nucleotides line up with TRBD1. This TCR came from a man aged 35-49 years in good health. The CDR3 region has the DNA TGCAGCGTTAGTGGACAGGGGTACCAAGAGACCCAGTACTTC. Its translation is CSVSGQGYQETQYF.